This T cell receptor (beta chain) was observed in a study of beta chain features in type 1 diabetes. The CDR3 is made up of 13 amino acids. CDR1 and CDR2 (germline): SGHTA, FQGNSA. The V and J ends lost 5 bases and 9 bases, in that order; junction bases with no gene match: 2. Investigators reverse transcribed all isolated RNA, so they sequenced expressed TCRB transcripts. TCRdb keeps only in-frame clones here, not all; method: immunoSEQ multiplex PCR. Here the sample spans under 450,000 clones, approximately 15% being singletons. The chain uses TRBV7-2 and TRBJ1-6; the match to TRBD1 covers 9 bases. The source of this sequence is a man aged 25 to 40 in good health. Sequencing was done on a sample of naive CD4+ T cells from blood. The DNA of the CDR3 is TGTGCCAGCAGCCGGGACAGGGTTTCACCCCTCCACTTT. Translation: CASSRDRVSPLHF.